This T cell receptor (beta chain) was found in a study of T cells in Graves' hyperthyroidism and ophthalmopathy. On the study more broadly: Peripheral blood was secured at the point of initial diagnosis, before any treatment.

This clonotype was counted many times. Germline and junction disagree at one end, which may indicate a read error. Researchers amplified the TCR beta CDR3 regions from RNA transcripts. HTBI primers were used for first-round RT-PCR of the TCR CDR3. TCRdb reprocessed the multiplex PCR reads with MiXCR, giving one entry per CDR3 protein. The repertoire holds fewer than 350,000 distinct CDR3 sequences, with over 15% as singletons. The sequencing input was blood. The receptor comes from a woman aged 40 to 55 with Graves' ophthalmopathy.

The CDR3 loop reads CAGSLSQGNGYTF. CDR3 in DNA: TGTGCCGGCAGCTTGTCACAGGGGAATGGCTACACCTTC. This chain connects TRBV7-9 to TRBJ1-2, with 7 bases lining up with TRBD1. CDR1 SEHNR and CDR2 FQNEAQ come from the germline V gene (reference sequence). CDR3 length: 13 amino acids.